Each of the 23 T cell receptor beta chains below was sequenced from the same sample in a study of T cells in localized non-small cell lung cancer. Method: immunoSEQ multiplex PCR; TCRdb's copy keeps in-frame clones and lacks some. The data hold around 70,000 clones, with around 84% observed a single time. The sample in question was peripheral blood, obtained before any cancer treatment. These receptor sequences come from a female donor of 60 years or more with stage I lung adenocarcinoma.

The rearrangement uses TRBV5-6 and TRBJ2-1; D may match TRBD1 or TRBD2 (6 bases each). V was shortened by 3 bases and J by 9 bases, with 7 bases between the two germline ends. The germline V gene encodes CDR1 SGHDT and CDR2 YYEEEE. This CDR3 is 11 amino acids long. The CDR3 protein is CASSWGAEQFF. CDR3 DNA: TGTGCCAGCAGCTGGGGGGCTGAGCAGTTCTTC.

V usage is TRBV11-3 and J usage is TRBJ1-4; TRBD1 is a possible D gene (6 bases). V dropped 6 bases and J dropped 8 bases, with 13 bases sitting between them. Per the germline V gene, CDR1 is SGHNT and CDR2 is YENEEA. CDR3 length: 13 amino acids. CDR3 in DNA: TGTGCCAGCAGACAGGGTGGAGGGGAAAAACTGTTTTTT. Protein sequence: CASRQGGGEKLFF.

The J gene is TRBJ1-5, the V gene TRBV5-1, with 9 bases lining up with TRBD1. This CDR3 region has 15 residues. Germline V gene data show CDR1 as SGHRS and CDR2 as YFSETQ. Germline trimming cut 3 bases from V and 7 bases from J; bases unmatched to any gene: 8. The CDR3 DNA is TGCGCCAGCAGCTCGGGGGCGGGGACAGGGCAGCCCCAGCATTTT. Translating gives CASSSGAGTGQPQHF.

In this sample, this clone turned up once. The chain uses TRBV19 and TRBJ2-1; TRBD2 agrees at 7 bases. V lost 6 bases to trimming and J lost 7 bases; unmatched junction nucleotides: 12. Germline lookup yields CDR1 LNHDA and CDR2 SQIVND (reference sequence). This CDR3 is 15 amino acids long. CDR3 amino acids: CASSSTSALLNEQFF. The CDR3 DNA follows: TGTGCCAGTAGCAGTACTAGCGCCCTCTTAAATGAGCAGTTCTTC.

This chain joins TRBV29-1 and TRBJ1-5, with D unclear. The germline V gene encodes CDR1 SQVTM and CDR2 ANQGSEA. V shed 4 bases and J shed 4 bases, with 11 bases lying between them. This CDR3 has 13 amino acids. CDR3 amino acids: CSVGTVPNQPQHF. In nucleotides, the CDR3 is TGCAGCGTTGGGACGGTCCCTAATCAGCCCCAGCATTTT.

This rearrangement joins TRBV2 to TRBJ2-5; D unresolved. The germline CDR1 and CDR2 sequences are SNHLY and FYNNEI. The V end lost 6 bases, the J end lost 2 bases, and 13 bases lay between the germline ends. The CDR3 has 14 residues. The CDR3: CASSPQALQETQYF. The CDR3 DNA follows: TGTGCCAGCAGCCCCCAGGCATTACAAGAGACCCAGTACTTC.

The chain employs TRBV6-6 and TRBJ1-2; the D gene is possibly TRBD1 (6 bases). This CDR3 region has 14 residues. V was cut by 8 bases and J by 8 bases, with 21 bases left in between. Germline values: CDR1 MNHNY, CDR2 SVGAGI (reference sequence). The DNA for the CDR3 is TGTGCCAGCTCTAAAGCAGGGGAAGTTGAAGGCTACACCTTC. Its translation is CASSKAGEVEGYTF.

The genes are TRBV13 and TRBJ2-6; 7 bases are a match to TRBD2. The CDR3 sequence is 17 residues long. The J segment lost 0 bases and the V segment lost 8 bases, leaving 10 bases of the junction unmatched. The germline V gene has CDR1 PRHDT and CDR2 FYEKMQ (reference sequence). The CDR3 loop reads CASSRREGSSGANVLTF. The CDR3 DNA reads as TGTGCCAGCTCCCGCAGGGAGGGGAGCTCTGGGGCCAACGTCCTGACTTTC.

The chain carries TRBV2 and TRBJ2-3, with 8 nucleotides matching TRBD2. V dropped 6 bases and J dropped 6; count of bases not matched to a gene: 11. Germline assignment: CDR1 SNHLY and CDR2 FYNNEI. This CDR3 comprises 15 residues. The CDR3 sequence is CASRKGGGPADTQYF. The CDR3 bases are TGTGCCAGCAGGAAGGGCGGGGGGCCGGCCGATACGCAGTATTTT.

The V call is TRBV5-1, the J call TRBJ1-3; D is possibly TRBD1 (6 bases). This CDR3 comprises 15 residues. The germline V gene encodes CDR1 SGHRS and CDR2 YFSETQ. V was trimmed by 4 bases and J by 2 bases, leaving 13 bases between them. CDR3 sequence: CASSGVGGTGNTIYF. The CDR3 DNA follows: TGCGCCAGCAGCGGAGTAGGGGGAACTGGAAACACCATATATTTT.

This rearrangement joins TRBV10-3 to TRBJ1-2, with TRBD1 matching over 7 bases. The CDR3 loop spans 18 amino acids. The germline CDR1 and CDR2 sequences are ENHRY and SYGVKD. J was trimmed by 0 bases and V by 2 bases; bases with no gene match: 12. The CDR3 sequence is CAISEPDLQGTSNYGYTF. The CDR3, as DNA: TGTGCCATCAGTGAGCCCGACCTACAGGGGACCTCTAACTATGGCTACACCTTC.

This chain links TRBV28 with TRBJ2-7; D unclear. Trimming took off 6 bases at V and 1 base at J, with 7 bases between the two ends. The CDR3 loop spans 12 amino acids. Germline assignment: CDR1 MDHEN and CDR2 SYDVKM. The CDR3 coding sequence is TGTGCCAGCAGCGTAAGTTCCTACGAGCAGTACTTC. Translated: CASSVSSYEQYF.

This chain links TRBV27 with TRBJ2-1; D uncertain. Germline V gene lookup returns CDR1 MNHEY and CDR2 SMNVEV (reference sequence). The CDR3 length is 13 residues. Deletions cut 1 base from V and 6 bases from J, with 7 bases between. The DNA of the CDR3 is TGTGCCAGCAGTTTATTGCGCGGCAATGAGCAGTTCTTC. The encoded protein is CASSLLRGNEQFF.

The chain employs TRBV9 and TRBJ2-1, with 11 bases aligning to TRBD1. The V segment lost 0 bases and the J segment 12 bases; nucleotides outside the gene matches: 17. The CDR3 totals 18 residues. CDR1 is SGDLS, CDR2 YYNGEE, per germline. CDR3 coding DNA: TGTGCCAGCAGCGTAGCGTCGGCGGACAGGGGGCTAGTATCTCGGCAGTTCTTC. The encoded protein is CASSVASADRGLVSRQFF.

The chain combines TRBV2 with TRBJ2-5; 8 nucleotides match TRBD2. Trimming cost V 8 bases and J 4 bases; bases outside gene matches: 12. CDR1 and CDR2 (germline): SNHLY, FYNNEI. This CDR3 is 15 amino acids long. CDR3 DNA sequence: TGTGCCAGCTATGCCGGGGGGGCCGGGCGAGAGACCCAGTACTTC. Encoded protein: CASYAGGAGRETQYF.

V usage is TRBV6-6 and J usage is TRBJ2-7; D not certain. Germline V lookup: CDR1 MNHNY, CDR2 SVGAGI (reference sequence). The V end lost 4 bases, the J end lost 0 bases, and 10 bases lay between the germline ends. This CDR3 contains 14 residues. This CDR3 is CASSSSAPSYEQYF. The CDR3, as DNA: TGTGCCAGCAGTTCCTCGGCACCCTCCTACGAGCAGTACTTC.

The rearrangement uses TRBV19 and TRBJ2-7; the D gene is possibly TRBD1 (5 bases). Trimming left V 7 bases short and J 2 bases short, with 18 bases between. In germline, CDR1 is LNHDA, CDR2 SQIVND (reference sequence). This CDR3 contains 15 residues. The CDR3 region is CASTERGRGTYEQYF. The CDR3 nucleotides are TGTGCCAGTACCGAGCGCGGAAGGGGCACCTACGAGCAGTACTTC. Using reference TRBV19 and TRBJ2-7 for the parts outside the CDR3, the full variable domain is DGGITQSPKYLFRKEGQNVTLSCEQNLNHDAMYWYRQDPGQGLRLIYYSQIVNDFQKGDIAEGYSVSREKKESFPLTVTSAQKNPTAFYLCASTERGRGTYEQYFGPGTRLTVT.

The J gene is TRBJ2-3, the V gene TRBV5-4; 11 bases align to TRBD2. Per germline, CDR1 SGHNT and CDR2 YYREEE (reference sequence). This CDR3 contains 16 residues. The junction had 11 bases not matched to a gene; V was cut back by 5 bases and J by 6 bases. This CDR3 is CASSSRSGGAYDTQYF. Written as DNA, the CDR3 is TGTGCCAGCAGTTCCCGTAGCGGGGGGGCCTACGATACGCAGTATTTT.

V is TRBV4-3 and J is TRBJ2-3; possibly TRBD2 for D (6 bases). Germline values: CDR1 LGHNA, CDR2 YSLEER. Trimming cost V 1 base and J 1 base, with 15 bases left between them. The CDR3 loop spans 17 amino acids. The CDR3 spells CASSQGLGGAGTDTQYF. Written as DNA, the CDR3 is TGCGCCAGCAGCCAAGGGCTTGGCGGGGCAGGCACAGATACGCAGTATTTT.

This clone has only one observation. V usage is TRBV2 and J usage is TRBJ2-5, with 9 positions matching TRBD1. Germline CDR1 SNHLY, CDR2 FYNNEI. The V segment lost 6 bases and the J segment 7 bases; nucleotides outside the gene matches: 9. The CDR3 is made up of 14 amino acids. Here the CDR3 DNA reads TGTGCCAGCAGCGATGGGACAGGGTTCGGGACCCAGTACTTC. Protein: CASSDGTGFGTQYF.

This clone has a single count. The chain uses TRBV6-1 and TRBJ2-7, with D hard to call. V was clipped by 1 base and J by 12 bases, with 7 bases between them. The CDR3 length is 10 residues. Germline V CDR1 and CDR2: MNHNS, SASEGT. As DNA, the CDR3 is TGTGCCAGCAGTGAAGGAGACGTGTACTTC. Translating it yields CASSEGDVYF.

The J gene is TRBJ2-7, the V gene TRBV6-1; 7 positions match TRBD2. V was clipped by 5 bases and J by 0 bases; unmatched bases: 4. This CDR3 has 14 amino acids. In germline, CDR1 is MNHNS, CDR2 SASEGT. CDR3 amino acids: CASSPGGRSYEQYF. The CDR3 region has the DNA TGTGCCAGCAGTCCGGGAGGTCGCTCCTACGAGCAGTACTTC.

Written as DNA, the CDR3 is TGTGCCAGCAGCCCCCAGGGGGACTCCTACGAGCAGTACTTC. Encoded protein: CASSPQGDSYEQYF. The chain combines TRBV7-9 with TRBJ2-7, with 7 bases fitting TRBD1. CDR1 SEHNR and CDR2 FQNEAQ come from the germline V gene (reference sequence). The CDR3 contains 14 residues. V lost 5 bases, J lost 0 bases, and 4 bases stayed unmatched.